A selection of T cell receptor beta chains follows, all from one sample in a study of regulatory T cells in long-lasting Graves disease. TCRdb reprocessed the multiplex PCR reads with MiXCR, giving one entry per CDR3 protein. In the table there are approximately 460,000 distinct CDR3 sequences, less than 20% of which are singletons. The same data also went into a second study, on T cells in Graves' hyperthyroidism and ophthalmopathy.

The sequences come from peripheral blood mononuclear cells (PBMCs), collected at new diagnosis, from a patient treated with antithyroid drugs. The receptors shown here come from a woman between 25 and 40 years old with Graves disease. CDR3s leave out the opening cysteine and the closing phenylalanine or tryptophan.

V: TRBV25-1; J: TRBJ1-2; length: 10; CDR3: ASSDLNYGYT
V: TRBV19; J: TRBJ2-1; length: 7; CDR3: ARWRGQF
V: TRBV7-2; J: TRBJ2-5; length: 10; CDR3: ASSLKQGGQY
V: TRBV28; J: TRBJ1-2; length: 12; CDR3: ASNGGLNNYGYT
V: TRBV27; J: TRBJ2-3; length: 13; CDR3: ASSSRQLSTDTQY
V: TRBV12-3/TRBV12-4; J: TRBJ2-7; length: 13; CDR3: ASSLTPSGRREQY
V: TRBV5-1; J: TRBJ2-3; length: 10; CDR3: ASSLDFDTQY
V: TRBV28; J: TRBJ2-5; length: 16; CDR3: ASSLGAGGSSGQETQY
V: TRBV18; J: TRBJ1-1; length: 13; CDR3: ASSPRSGVGTEAF
V: TRBV5-1; J: TRBJ1-3; length: 12; CDR3: ASSLDSSGNTIY
V: TRBV7-3; J: TRBJ2-7; length: 14; CDR3: ASSLTGGTGSYEQY
V: TRBV7-9; J: TRBJ2-5; length: 12; CDR3: ASSLTGGGETQY
V: TRBV14; J: TRBJ2-7; length: 13; CDR3: ASSNQLGVFYEQY
V: TRBV30; J: TRBJ1-1; length: 15; CDR3: AWSVRSYGIMNTEAF
V: TRBV7-9; J: TRBJ2-1; length: 14; CDR3: ASSLATSGSYNEQF
V: TRBV6-5; J: TRBJ2-1; length: 13; CDR3: ASSYVRGGVREQF
V: TRBV10-3; J: TRBJ2-1; length: 11; CDR3: AITSGSVNEQF
V: TRBV14; J: TRBJ1-1; length: 11; CDR3: ASSQVRNTEAF
V: TRBV28; J: TRBJ2-1; length: 12; CDR3: ASSPFRDYNEQF
V: TRBV6-1; J: TRBJ2-7; length: 13; CDR3: ASSERPQGAYEQY
V: TRBV13; J: TRBJ1-4; length: 9; CDR3: ASSDEEKLF
V: TRBV20-1; J: TRBJ2-1; length: 18; CDR3: SARDRGTSGRAGALNEQF